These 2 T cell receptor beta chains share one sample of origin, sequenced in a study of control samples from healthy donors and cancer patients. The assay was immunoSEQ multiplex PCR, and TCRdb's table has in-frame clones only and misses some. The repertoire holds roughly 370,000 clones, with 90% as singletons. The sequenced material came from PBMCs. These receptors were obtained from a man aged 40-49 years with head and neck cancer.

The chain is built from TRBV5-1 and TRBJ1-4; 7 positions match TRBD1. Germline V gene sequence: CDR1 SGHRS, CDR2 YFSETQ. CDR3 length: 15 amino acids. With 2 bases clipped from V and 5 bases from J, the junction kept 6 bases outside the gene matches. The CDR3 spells CASSFGETGNEKLFF. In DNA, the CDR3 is TGCGCCAGCAGCTTCGGGGAGACAGGGAATGAAAAACTGTTTTTT.

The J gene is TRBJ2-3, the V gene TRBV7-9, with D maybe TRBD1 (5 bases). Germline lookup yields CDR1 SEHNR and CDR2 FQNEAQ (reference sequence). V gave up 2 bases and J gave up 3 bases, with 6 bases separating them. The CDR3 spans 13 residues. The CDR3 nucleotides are TGTGCCAGCAGCTTACAGGGAACAGATACGCAGTATTTT. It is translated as CASSLQGTDTQYF.